This T cell receptor beta chain appears in the sequencing data of a study of cytomegalovirus exposure and HLA in healthy donors. Profiling relied on immunoSEQ multiplex PCR, and the TCRdb table lists in-frame clones only, not all of them. The table shows about 65,000 clones, with 92% occurring only once. CDR1 KGHSY and CDR2 FQNENV come from the germline V gene. V was pared by 4 bases and J by 2 bases, with 21 bases between. The CDR3 runs to 17 residues. These donors were members of the roughly 120-subject validation cohort, a group separate from the roughly 670-subject first cohort. The chain couples TRBV16 to TRBJ2-7; D perhaps matches TRBD2 (6 bases). The clonotype was recovered from a young woman in good health and CMV-seronegative. Sample: PBMCs. In nucleotides, the CDR3 is TGTGCCAGCAGCCCCTCGCGGGGCACCCAACCAACCTACGAGCAGTACTTC. The encoded protein is CASSPSRGTQPTYEQYF.